This T cell receptor (beta chain) was found in a study of Graves' ophthalmopathy and Graves' hyperthyroidism. For this clonotype: What it binds is unknown.

RNA served as the template for amplifying TCR beta CDR3 regions. An opening RT-PCR round employed HTBI primers and preceded a second-round multiplex PCR. Each CDR3 protein is one row after TCRdb ran MiXCR on the multiplex PCR reads. The profile shows about 240,000 distinct CDR3 sequences, around 45% of them singletons. In this cohort, patients with other autoimmune diseases, uncontrolled infections, pregnancy or lactation were excluded. Sampling over 7.5 ml of fresh peripheral blood provided the PBMCs. Notes on the study in general: With a specificity of 72.22% and a sensitivity of around 70%, the model predicted ophthalmopathy progression.

CDR3 size: 15 residues. With 0 bases removed from V and 5 bases from J, the gap between germline ends came to 13 bases. The germline CDR1 and CDR2 sequences are MNHEY and SVGAGI. V is TRBV6-5 and J is TRBJ2-5; maybe TRBD2 (6 bases). Source material: peripheral blood. This clonotype originated in an adult man with Graves' ophthalmopathy. The CDR3 sequence is CASSYSTGVVETQYF. The CDR3 nucleotides are TGTGCCAGCAGTTACTCGACGGGGGTTGTTGAGACCCAGTACTTC.